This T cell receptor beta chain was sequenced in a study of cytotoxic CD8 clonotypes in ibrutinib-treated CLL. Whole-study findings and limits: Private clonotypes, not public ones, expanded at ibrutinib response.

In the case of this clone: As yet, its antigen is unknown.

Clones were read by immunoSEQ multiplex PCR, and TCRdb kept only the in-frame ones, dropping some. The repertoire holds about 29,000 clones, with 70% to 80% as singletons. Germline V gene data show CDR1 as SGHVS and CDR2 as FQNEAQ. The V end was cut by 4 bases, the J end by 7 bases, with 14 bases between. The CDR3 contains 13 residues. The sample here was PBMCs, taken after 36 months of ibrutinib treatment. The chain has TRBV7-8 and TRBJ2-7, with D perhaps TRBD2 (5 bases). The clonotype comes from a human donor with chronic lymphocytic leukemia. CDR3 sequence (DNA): TGTGCCAGCAGCTCCGGCGGACTGGAGGAGCAGTACTTC. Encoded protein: CASSSGGLEEQYF.